The present entry profiles one TCR beta chain with its context. Its cognate antigen is unknown. The source of the sample is a study of T cells in Graves' hyperthyroidism and ophthalmopathy. Amplification of TCR beta CDR3 regions was performed using RNA transcripts as template. HTBI primers drove first-round RT-PCR of the TCR CDR3. From the multiplex PCR reads, TCRdb called clonotypes with MiXCR, one entry per CDR3 protein. The repertoire holds around 690,000 distinct CDR3 sequences, with under 25% as singletons. Whole-study findings and limits: Ophthalmopathy was told apart from stable hyperthyroidism by a 13 V-J model.

Not enrolled were patients with uncontrolled infection, other autoimmune disease, pregnancy or lactation. Each 10 ml fresh peripheral blood draw supplied the PBMCs. Looked up from germline, CDR1 is GTSNPN and CDR2 is SVGIG (reference sequence). The CDR3 is made up of 13 amino acids. Trimming pared 2 bases from V and 6 bases from J, leaving 13 bases between. The receptor was isolated from a man under 40 with Graves' ophthalmopathy. V usage is TRBV30 and J usage is TRBJ1-2; D unresolved. The sample was blood. In nucleotides, the CDR3 is TGTGCCTGGAGTAGGGCAGCTTGGGATGGCTACACCTTC. Its protein product is CAWSRAAWDGYTF.